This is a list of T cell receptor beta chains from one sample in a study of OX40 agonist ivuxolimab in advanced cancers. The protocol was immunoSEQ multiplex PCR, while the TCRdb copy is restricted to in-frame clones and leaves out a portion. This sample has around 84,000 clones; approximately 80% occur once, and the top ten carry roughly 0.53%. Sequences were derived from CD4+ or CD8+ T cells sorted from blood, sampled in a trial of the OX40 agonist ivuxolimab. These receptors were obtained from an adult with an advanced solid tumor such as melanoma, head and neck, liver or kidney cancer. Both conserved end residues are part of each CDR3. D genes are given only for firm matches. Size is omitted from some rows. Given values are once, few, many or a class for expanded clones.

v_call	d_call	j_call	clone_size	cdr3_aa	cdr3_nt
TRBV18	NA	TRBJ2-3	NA	CASSFTQTSTDTQYF	TGTGCCAGCTCCTTTACACAGACAAGCACAGATACGCAGTATTTT
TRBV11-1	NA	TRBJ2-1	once	CASSSRGGTGSSYNEQFF	TGTGCCAGCAGCTCCCGTGGGGGGACTGGGAGCTCCTACAATGAGCAGTTCTTC
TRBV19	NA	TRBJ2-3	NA	CASSIGTKDTQYF	TGTGCCAGTAGTATAGGTACAAAAGATACGCAGTATTTT
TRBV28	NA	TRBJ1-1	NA	CATQGNTEAFF	TGTGCCACTCAAGGGAACACTGAAGCTTTCTTT
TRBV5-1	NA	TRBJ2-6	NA	CASRTSGANVLTF	TGCGCCAGCAGGACGTCGGGGGCCAACGTCCTGACTTTC
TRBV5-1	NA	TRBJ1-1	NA	CASSLGSLNTEAFF	TGCGCCAGCAGCCTCGGGTCACTGAACACTGAAGCTTTCTTT
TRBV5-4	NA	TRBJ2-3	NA	CASSSEGGAVPTDTQYF	TGTGCCAGCAGCTCCGAGGGGGGGGCAGTCCCGACAGATACGCAGTATTTT
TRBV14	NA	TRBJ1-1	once	CASSQTQPGGSRRAEAFF	TGTGCCAGCAGCCAGACACAACCCGGGGGCAGCCGGCGGGCTGAAGCTTTCTTT
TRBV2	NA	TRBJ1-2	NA	CASSGEGPGYTF	TGTGCCAGCAGTGGTGAAGGGCCTGGCTACACCTTC
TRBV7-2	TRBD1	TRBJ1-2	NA	CASRLGQGAGVTDGYTF	TGTGCCAGCAGGCTGGGACAGGGGGCCGGAGTTACGGATGGCTACACCTTC
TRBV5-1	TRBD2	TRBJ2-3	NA	CASSGLAGVTDTQYF	TGCGCCAGCAGCGGACTAGCGGGAGTTACAGATACGCAGTATTTT
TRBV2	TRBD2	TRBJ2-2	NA	CASSVALAGPGELFF	TGTGCCAGCAGTGTGGCACTAGCGGGGCCCGGGGAGCTGTTTTTT
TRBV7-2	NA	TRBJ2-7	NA	CASSFRGEQYF	TGTGCCAGCAGCTTCAGGGGCGAGCAGTACTTC
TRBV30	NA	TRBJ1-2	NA	CAWSEKAGGSYGYTF	TGTGCCTGGAGTGAAAAGGCGGGGGGCAGCTATGGCTACACCTTC
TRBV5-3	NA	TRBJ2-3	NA	CARTGGPLSTDTQYF	TGTGCCAGGACCGGGGGGCCCCTTAGCACAGATACGCAGTATTTT
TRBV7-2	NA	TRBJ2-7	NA	CASAGGRGYEQYF	TGTGCCAGCGCCGGGGGCAGGGGCTACGAGCAGTACTTC
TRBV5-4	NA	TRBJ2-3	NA	CASSTRQSSTDTQYF	TGTGCCAGCAGTACTCGACAGTCTAGCACAGATACGCAGTATTTT
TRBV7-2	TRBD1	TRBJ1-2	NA	CASSLVSTGDYGYTF	TGTGCCAGCAGCTTAGTCAGTACAGGGGACTATGGCTACACCTTC
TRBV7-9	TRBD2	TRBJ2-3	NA	CASSPSGSTDTQYF	TGTGCCAGCAGCCCTAGCGGGAGCACAGATACGCAGTATTTT
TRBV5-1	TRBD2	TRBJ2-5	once	CASSFSGGRETQYF	TGCGCCAGCAGCTTTAGCGGGGGGAGAGAGACCCAGTACTTC
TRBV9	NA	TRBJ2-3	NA	CASSPQTSTDTQYF	TGTGCCAGCAGCCCCCAGACTAGCACAGATACGCAGTATTTT
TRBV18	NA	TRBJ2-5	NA	CASSHGAQDWETQYF	TGTGCCAGCTCACATGGGGCTCAGGACTGGGAGACCCAGTACTTC
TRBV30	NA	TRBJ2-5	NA	CAWSGLAVETQYF	TGTGCCTGGAGCGGACTCGCCGTGGAGACCCAGTACTTC
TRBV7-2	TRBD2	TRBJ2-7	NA	CASRSWTSRPYEQYF	TGTGCCAGCAGGTCATGGACTAGCAGGCCCTACGAGCAGTACTTC
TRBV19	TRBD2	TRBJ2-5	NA	CASSRLAGSLETQYF	TGTGCCAGTAGTAGACTAGCGGGGAGTTTGGAGACCCAGTACTTC
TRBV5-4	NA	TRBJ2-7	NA	CASSPGHNYEQYF	TGTGCCAGCAGTCCCGGACACAACTACGAGCAGTACTTC
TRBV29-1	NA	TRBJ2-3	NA	CSVEETRTQYF	TGCAGCGTTGAAGAAACGCGTACGCAGTATTTT
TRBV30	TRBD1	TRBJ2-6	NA	CAWSLGTGVAGANVLTF	TGTGCCTGGAGTCTCGGGACAGGGGTTGCTGGGGCCAACGTCCTGACTTTC
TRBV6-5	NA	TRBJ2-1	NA	CASSYRDTTFF	TGTGCCAGCAGTTACCGGGACACCACGTTCTTC
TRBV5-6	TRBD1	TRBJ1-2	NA	CASGEGRGRGGYTF	TGTGCCAGCGGCGAGGGCAGGGGGCGAGGTGGCTACACCTTC
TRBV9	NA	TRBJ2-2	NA	CASSIHWDRNTGELFF	TGTGCCAGCAGTATCCACTGGGACCGGAACACCGGGGAGCTGTTTTTT
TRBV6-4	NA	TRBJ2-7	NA	CASSDSARWWVQYF	TGTGCCAGCAGTGACTCAGCACGGTGGTGGGTGCAGTACTTC
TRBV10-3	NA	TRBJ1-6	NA	CAISESEGQNSPLHF	TGTGCCATCAGTGAGTCGGAGGGACAAAATTCACCCCTCCACTTT
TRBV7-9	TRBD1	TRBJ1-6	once	CASRRGGQGNSPLHF	TGTGCCAGCCGCAGGGGGGGGCAGGGTAATTCACCCCTCCACTTT
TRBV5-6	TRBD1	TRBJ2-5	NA	CASSLTGVETQYF	TGTGCCAGCAGCCTGACAGGGGTAGAGACCCAGTACTTC
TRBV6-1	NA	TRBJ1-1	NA	CASSPSVGVVTEAFF	TGTGCCAGCAGCCCTAGTGTTGGGGTGGTCACTGAAGCTTTCTTT
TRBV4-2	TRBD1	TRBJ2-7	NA	CASSQGLAGGYEQYF	TGTGCCAGCAGCCAAGGTTTAGCAGGGGGCTACGAGCAGTACTTC
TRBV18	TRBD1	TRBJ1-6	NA	CASSRGTGPYNSPLHF	TGTGCCAGCTCACGCGGGACAGGGCCCTATAATTCACCCCTCCACTTT
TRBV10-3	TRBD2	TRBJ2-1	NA	CAISGGGGPPFF	TGTGCCATCAGTGGGGGGGGAGGGCCTCCGTTCTTC
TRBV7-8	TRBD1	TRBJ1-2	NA	CASSSQPQGARYGYTF	TGTGCCAGCAGCTCCCAGCCACAGGGGGCACGGTATGGCTACACCTTC